The 5 T cell receptor beta chains below were found in one sample sequenced in a study of post-analysis software for immune sequencing data (dated by TCRdb to between 2015 and 2017). The paper's findings and limits, for the study overall: Several TRBV segments, including TRBV5-6, TRBV5-1 and TRBV20-1, were significantly more frequent in patients than controls.

These receptors' targets are unknown. Library creation used PCR. Instrument on record: Illumina HiSeq 2500. To reduce PCR and sequencing biases, unique molecular identifiers were incorporated into the TCR beta cDNA libraries. TCRdb reprocessed the public reads (quality trimming at Q25 with fastp, clone calling with MiXCR) and kept in-frame beta chains. Each entry merges the rows of one CDR3 protein and shows their most common DNA and genes. Counted in this sample were 380,000 or so distinct CDR3 sequences; 30% to 45% of them appeared once. 13% of the sample comes from the top ten. The source material was blood. All receptors derive from a girl aged 10-17 years with multiple sclerosis.

This clonotype was found many times. CDR3 residues: CASSLGGTSYEQYF. CDR3 bases: TGTGCCAGCAGCTTAGGTGGGACCTCCTACGAGCAGTACTTC. The rearrangement uses TRBV7-2 and TRBJ2-7, with D perhaps given as TRBD1 or TRBD2 (5 bases each). The CDR3 totals 14 residues. CDR1 SGHTA and CDR2 FQGNSA come from the germline V gene. The V end lost 1 base, the J end lost 0 bases, and 7 bases lay between the germline ends.

This clonotype was seen only a few times. In DNA form, the CDR3 reads TGTGCCAGCAGTTTACACGTCTTTGAGGGCGAGCAGTACTTC. Protein sequence: CASSLHVFEGEQYF. The gene calls are TRBV28 and TRBJ2-7; tentatively, D is TRBD2 (5 bases). Germline CDR1 and CDR2: MDHEN and SYDVKM. The length of the CDR3 is 14 residues. Trimming pared 2 bases from V and 6 bases from J, leaving 14 bases between.

This chain joins TRBV5-1 and TRBJ2-3; D is perhaps TRBD1 (5 bases). CDR1 and CDR2 from the germline V gene are SGHRS and YFSETQ. This CDR3 is built from 13 residues. V was trimmed by 9 bases and J by 1 base, leaving 12 bases between them. The CDR3 coding sequence is TGCGCCACTACGACAGACCGCACAGATACGCAGTATTTT. Its protein is CATTTDRTDTQYF. The complete variable domain, with remaining parts taken from reference TRBV5-1 and TRBJ2-3, reads KAGVTQTPRYLIKTRGQQVTLSCSPISGHRSVSWYQQTPGQGLQFLFEYFSETQRNKGNFPGRFSGRQFSNSRSEMNVSTLELGDSALYLCATTTDRTDTQYFGPGTRLTVL.

In this sample, this clonotype turned up a few times. The chain recombines TRBV12-3 or TRBV12-4 with TRBJ2-5, with 10 nucleotides matching TRBD2. V was pared by 7 bases and J by 2 bases, with 7 bases of the junction left unmatched. The CDR3 runs to 15 residues. The DNA of the CDR3 is TGTGCCAGCACTTCCTCGACTAGCGGGCAAGAGACCCAGTACTTC. Its translation is CASTSSTSGQETQYF.

This chain links TRBV19 with TRBJ2-4; D is perhaps TRBD2 (6 bases). The DNA end favors TRBJ2-7, so the J call may be wrong. Germline CDR1 reads LNHDA; CDR2 reads SQIVND (reference sequence). The length of the CDR3 is 14 residues. In DNA form, the CDR3 reads TGTGCCAGTAGTTGGTCGGAGGGGCCCTACGAGCAGTACTTC. Encoded protein: CASSWSEGPYEQYF.